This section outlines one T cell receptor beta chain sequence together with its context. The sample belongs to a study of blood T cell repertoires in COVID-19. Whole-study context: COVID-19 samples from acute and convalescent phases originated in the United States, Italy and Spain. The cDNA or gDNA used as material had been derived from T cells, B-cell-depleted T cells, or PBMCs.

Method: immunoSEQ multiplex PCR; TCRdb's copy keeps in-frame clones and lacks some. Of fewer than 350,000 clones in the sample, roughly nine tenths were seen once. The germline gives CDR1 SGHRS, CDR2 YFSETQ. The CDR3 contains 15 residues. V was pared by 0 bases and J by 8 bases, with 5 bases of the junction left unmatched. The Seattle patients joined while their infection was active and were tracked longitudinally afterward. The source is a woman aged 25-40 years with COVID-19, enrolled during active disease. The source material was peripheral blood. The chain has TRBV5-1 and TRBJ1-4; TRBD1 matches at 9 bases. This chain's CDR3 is CASSLEGQGREKLFF. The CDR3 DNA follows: TGCGCCAGCAGCTTGGAAGGACAGGGGCGAGAAAAACTGTTTTTT.